This is a list of T cell receptor beta chains from one sample in a study of a mutant IDH1 vaccine in newly diagnosed glioma. The antigens of these receptors remain unknown. Only in-frame clones appear in the TCRdb table, and some are missing; sequencing was by immunoSEQ multiplex PCR. Here the sample spans 45,000 to 55,000 clones, approximately 80% being singletons. The material was PBMCs, obtained from a glioma patient whose treatment included an IDH1 peptide vaccine. Receptors were obtained from a man aged 35 to 55 with glioma. CDR3s include the opening cysteine and the closing phenylalanine or tryptophan.

V gene	J gene	CDR3 protein
TRBV4-1	TRBJ1-3	CASSKGQQDRNTIYF
TRBV5-4	TRBJ1-6	CASSSLYGQNHGALHF
TRBV5-1	TRBJ2-3	CASSWGGGLSTDTQYF
TRBV6-4	TRBJ2-1	CASSDWGGTYNEQFF
TRBV6-1	TRBJ2-2	CASIKGQGRIGELFF
TRBV11-3	TRBJ2-1	CASSLGSGSGYNEQFF
TRBV19	TRBJ1-3	CASTMTYPSGNTIYF
TRBV6-5	TRBJ1-5	CASSDRTNQPQHF
TRBV20-1	TRBJ1-1	CSARAVPGVIF
TRBV2	TRBJ1-3	CASSGLGNTIYF
TRBV7-2	TRBJ1-2	CASSLTRTNYGYTF
TRBV7-2	TRBJ2-5	CASSLASSRTVQETQYF
TRBV5-1	TRBJ1-2	CASSSNSDSLYGYTF
TRBV6-6	TRBJ2-5	CASKIGASGGGGTQYF
TRBV18	TRBJ2-3	CASSPPQAGARVTDTQYF
TRBV5-6	TRBJ2-1	CASSRVGGTYNEQFF
TRBV5-4	TRBJ2-5	CASSLELAGPGETQYF
TRBV28	TRBJ2-1	CASSLLGLAGGPGNEQFF
TRBV7-8	TRBJ1-5	CASSPPGVRNQPQHF
TRBV2	TRBJ2-2	CASRGGTDHTGELFF
TRBV25-1	TRBJ2-5	CASSPGQGSETQYF
TRBV28	TRBJ1-2	CASSVPFNGYTF
TRBV11-3	TRBJ2-4	CASTASGAYKNIQYF
TRBV11-2	TRBJ2-1	CASSPTKTLSNEQFF
TRBV5-1	TRBJ2-3	CASSSREGSTDTQYF
TRBV5-5	TRBJ1-1	CASSNRDRGTEAFF
TRBV10-2	TRBJ1-1	CASRDRADTEAFF
TRBV2	TRBJ1-2	CASRRTGGNYGYTF
TRBV6-1	TRBJ1-3	CASSDGGNTIYF
TRBV11-2	TRBJ2-3	CASSPRRDRVTDTQYF
TRBV29-1	TRBJ2-4	CSVLWTGSTDIQYF
TRBV7-2	TRBJ2-1	CASSFQLGQFF
TRBV14	TRBJ1-1	CASSLSENTEAFF
TRBV5-1	TRBJ2-3	CASSLAGGPLTPTDTQYF
TRBV11-2	TRBJ1-5	CASSARGANNQPQHF
TRBV5-4	TRBJ2-5	CASSFYGRAYQETQYF
TRBV5-8	TRBJ1-1	CASSFPGPNTEAFF
TRBV7-9	TRBJ2-7	CASSLALAGGYEQYF
TRBV2	TRBJ2-7	CARGSGTPRSSYEQYF
TRBV6-5	TRBJ2-2	CASTITRAGELFF
TRBV12-5	TRBJ1-2	CASGLDWRGYTF
TRBV7-9	TRBJ1-2	CASSLEGGHYGYTF
TRBV13	TRBJ2-1	CASSPPWGSSYNEQFF
TRBV5-1	TRBJ2-3	CASSLEAGAGDTQYF
TRBV7-7	TRBJ2-3	CASSSSLGADTQYF
TRBV5-1	TRBJ1-6	CASSSRDRGRNSPLHF
TRBV11-3	TRBJ2-5	CASTRLGGETQYF
TRBV27	TRBJ2-5	CASSFSGSRETQYF
TRBV4-1	TRBJ2-4	CASSPLLHGRRDIQYF
TRBV28	TRBJ1-5	CASSFRGGWWPQHF
TRBV11-2	TRBJ1-1	CASSAAWNTEAFF
TRBV4-3	TRBJ1-1	CASSRYRENTEAFF
TRBV5-4	TRBJ2-3	CASSPQPDPSTDTQYF
TRBV5-8	TRBJ2-5	CASSLVGSGGQETQYF
TRBV11-3	TRBJ2-1	CASSSLLAGSHEQFF
TRBV19	TRBJ1-2	CASSIDTIVSGYTF
TRBV15	TRBJ2-4	CATSRDMTNIQYF
TRBV4-1	TRBJ1-4	CASSQDRANNEKLFF
TRBV5-1	TRBJ2-3	CASYLTPVATDTQYF
TRBV7-2	TRBJ2-1	CASSLQAGPYNEQFF